This T cell receptor (beta chain) originates from a study of beta chain features in type 1 diabetes. About the study: The patients were much like the healthy donors in age, gender and cell yields.

Expressed TCRB transcripts were sequenced, since all the RNA that had been isolated was reverse transcribed. TCRdb keeps only in-frame clones here, not all; method: immunoSEQ multiplex PCR. The table records some 230,000 clones, around 10% of them present only once. This clone was found a few times. Sorting based on CD45RO/CCR7/CD25/CD127/CD95/CD27 separated CD4+ naive, central memory, regulatory and stem cell-like memory cells. This CDR3 comprises 14 residues. Germline CDR1 SGHRS, CDR2 YFSETQ. V shed 0 bases and J shed 6 bases, with 10 bases lying between them. The sample consisted of naive CD4+ T cells from blood. The TCR sequence derives from a woman under 30 in good health. The chain couples TRBV5-1 to TRBJ1-5; D is undetermined. This CDR3 reads CASSLEGLSQPQHF. CDR3 sequence (DNA): TGCGCCAGCAGCTTGGAAGGACTGAGTCAGCCCCAGCATTTT. The variable domain in full, completed from reference TRBV5-1 and TRBJ1-5, reads KAGVTQTPRYLIKTRGQQVTLSCSPISGHRSVSWYQQTPGQGLQFLFEYFSETQRNKGNFPGRFSGRQFSNSRSEMNVSTLELGDSALYLCASSLEGLSQPQHFGDGTRLSIL.